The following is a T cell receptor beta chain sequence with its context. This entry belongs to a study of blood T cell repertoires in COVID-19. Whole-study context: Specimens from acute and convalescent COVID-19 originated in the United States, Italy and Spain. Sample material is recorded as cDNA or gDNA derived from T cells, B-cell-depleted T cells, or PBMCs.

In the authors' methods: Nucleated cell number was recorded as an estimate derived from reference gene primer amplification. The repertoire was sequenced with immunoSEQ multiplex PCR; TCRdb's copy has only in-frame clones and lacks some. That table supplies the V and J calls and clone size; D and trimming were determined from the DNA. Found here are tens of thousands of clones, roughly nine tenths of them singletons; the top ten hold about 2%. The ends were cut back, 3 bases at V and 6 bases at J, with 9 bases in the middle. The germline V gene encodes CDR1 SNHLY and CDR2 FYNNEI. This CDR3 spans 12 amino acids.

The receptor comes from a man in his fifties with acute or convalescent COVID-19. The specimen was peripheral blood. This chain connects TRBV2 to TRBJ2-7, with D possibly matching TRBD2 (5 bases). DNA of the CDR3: TGTGCCAGCAGTGACCGGGGAATCGAGCAGTACGTC. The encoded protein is CASSDRGIEQYV.